These T cell receptor beta chains were read from a single sample in a study of a mutant IDH1 vaccine in newly diagnosed glioma. These receptors are not linked to any known antigen. Sequencing used immunoSEQ multiplex PCR; TCRdb keeps in-frame clones, though not all of them. The sample consists of tens of thousands of clones, more than 80% of them appearing once. This specimen was PBMCs, taken from a glioma patient whose treatment included an IDH1 peptide vaccine. These receptors came from a woman in her forties with glioma. The CDR3 runs from the conserved cysteine through the conserved F or W. A D gene is named only where the DNA matches it firmly. Only part of the rows carry a size: once, few, many, or a class if the clone is expanded.

j_gene | abundance | v_gene | d_gene | CDR3nt | CDR3aa
TRBJ1-1 | once | TRBV4-1 | . | TGCGCCAGCAGCCAAGGGGTTCAGGAGGCCACTGAAGCTTTCTTT | CASSQGVQEATEAFF
TRBJ1-1 | once | TRBV6-4 | . | TGTGCCAGCAGGCCGGGGGGCGTGAACACTGAAGCTTTCTTT | CASRPGGVNTEAFF
TRBJ2-5 | . | TRBV10-1 | . | TGCGCCAGCAGCCCCGGAGGAGAGACCCAGTACTTC | CASSPGGETQYF
TRBJ2-3 | . | TRBV30 | TRBD2 | TGTGCCTGGAGCCAGCGGGGGAGCACAGATACGCAGTATTTT | CAWSQRGSTDTQYF
TRBJ2-2 | . | TRBV4-3 | . | TGCGCCAGCAGCCAAGATCGTCAAATCGGGGAGCTGTTTTTT | CASSQDRQIGELFF
TRBJ1-6 | . | TRBV21-1 | . | TGTGCCAGCAGCAATGAATCGGGGCAGCCGCTGAATTCACCCCTCCACTTT | CASSNESGQPLNSPLHF
TRBJ1-6 | . | TRBV13 | . | TGTGCCAGCAGCTATAGCTCCTATAATTCACCCCTCCACTTT | CASSYSSYNSPLHF
TRBJ2-3 | . | TRBV29-1 | . | TGCAGCGTTGACCCAAGGGATACGCAGTATTTT | CSVDPRDTQYF
TRBJ1-2 | . | TRBV5-6 | . | TGTGCCAGCAGCTTGGGGGGCTACAATGGCTACACCTTC | CASSLGGYNGYTF
TRBJ1-3 | once | TRBV5-1 | . | TGCGCCAGCAGCTTGGAGCTAGGGCGCACCATATATTTT | CASSLELGRTIYF
TRBJ2-2 | . | TRBV4-2 | . | TGTGCCAGCAGCCACCAAGGACAGACGAACACCGGGGAGCTGTTTTTT | CASSHQGQTNTGELFF
TRBJ1-5 | . | TRBV19 | . | TGTGCCAGTAGTACAGGTGTTTTTTCGAATCAGCCCCAGCATTTT | CASSTGVFSNQPQHF
TRBJ2-2 | . | TRBV6-5 | . | TGTGCCAGCAGTTACTCAATGCAGGGGTCGATGTTTTTT | CASSYSMQGSMFF
TRBJ2-7 | . | TRBV6-5 | . | TGTGCCAGCAGTCCGTTGGAGGGAGGCACTAACGAGCAGTACTTC | CASSPLEGGTNEQYF
TRBJ1-1 | . | TRBV4-1 | . | TGCGCCAGCAGCCAAGATGCTGGGCCGACTTTCTTT | CASSQDAGPTFF
TRBJ2-7 | . | TRBV12-5 | . | TGTGCTAGTGGCGCTAACTGGAGCTCCTACGAGCAGTACTTC | CASGANWSSYEQYF
TRBJ2-1 | . | TRBV6-1 | . | TGTGCCACCTCGAGGGGGGAGGGGGCCAACAATGAGCAGTTCTTC | CATSRGEGANNEQFF